The T cell receptor beta chain described here comes from a study of T cells after yellow fever vaccination. TCRdb re-called the 5' RACE reads with MiXCR, one entry per CDR3 protein. The sample consists of about 310,000 distinct CDR3 sequences, 3% to 4.5% of them appearing once. This clonotype came up many times. Here the sequenced sample was PBMCs, taken on the day of the yellow fever booster vaccination. The source of this sequence is a young man who received the YFV17D yellow fever vaccine.

In DNA form, the CDR3 reads TGTGCCAGCAGACCTGGGGTAGGCACTGAAGCTTTCTTT. Its translation is CASRPGVGTEAFF. The chain combines TRBV6-2 or TRBV6-3 with TRBJ1-1; the D is unclear. The CDR3 has 13 amino acids. Germline values: CDR1 MNHEY, CDR2 SVGEGT. V was trimmed by 6 bases and J by 4 bases, leaving 12 bases between them.